Listed below are T cell receptor beta chains from one sample, sequenced in a study of memory CD4+ T cells and cytomegalovirus serostatus. The repertoire was sequenced with immunoSEQ multiplex PCR; TCRdb's copy has only in-frame clones and lacks some. Of 55,000 to 80,000 clones listed, 76% were seen once; the top ten hold approximately 4.5%. The source material was memory CD4+ T cells from blood. All receptors come from an adult in good health and CMV-seropositive. The CDR3 runs from the conserved cysteine through the conserved F or W. Fields, in order: J gene, CDR3 length, V gene, CDR3 protein.

J gene: TRBJ1-2; CDR3 length: 15; V gene: TRBV14; CDR3 protein: CASSQAGGRGYGYTF
J gene: TRBJ1-4; CDR3 length: 14; V gene: TRBV7-9; CDR3 protein: CASSPQGVWEKLFF
J gene: TRBJ1-1; CDR3 length: 15; V gene: TRBV5-4; CDR3 protein: CASSTYSGESTEAFF
J gene: TRBJ2-3; CDR3 length: 15; V gene: TRBV6-5; CDR3 protein: CASSYKSGSTDTQYF
J gene: TRBJ1-4; CDR3 length: 15; V gene: TRBV6-5; CDR3 protein: CASSLLQGTNEKLFF
J gene: TRBJ1-4; CDR3 length: 17; V gene: TRBV28; CDR3 protein: CASRPGTGKATNEKLFF
J gene: TRBJ1-3; CDR3 length: 17; V gene: TRBV5-1; CDR3 protein: CASSLEGTVSSGNTIYF
J gene: TRBJ2-1; CDR3 length: 15; V gene: TRBV7-9; CDR3 protein: CASSLDSGGYNEQFF
J gene: TRBJ2-7; CDR3 length: 19; V gene: TRBV7-2; CDR3 protein: CASSRASGVWDSSLYEQYF
J gene: TRBJ2-5; CDR3 length: 10; V gene: TRBV10-1; CDR3 protein: CASRQETQYF
J gene: TRBJ2-1; CDR3 length: 12; V gene: TRBV7-2; CDR3 protein: CASSPDSPEQFF
J gene: TRBJ1-4; CDR3 length: 15; V gene: TRBV29-1; CDR3 protein: CSIRSGTLANEKLFF
J gene: TRBJ2-5; CDR3 length: 14; V gene: TRBV30; CDR3 protein: CAWSVSTSGGTQYF
J gene: TRBJ2-7; CDR3 length: 15; V gene: TRBV21-1; CDR3 protein: CASTPVPKGSYEQYF
J gene: TRBJ2-7; CDR3 length: 15; V gene: TRBV4-1; CDR3 protein: CASSNGQKGSYEQYF
J gene: TRBJ1-1; CDR3 length: 14; V gene: TRBV5-1; CDR3 protein: CASSRDGQGTEAFF
J gene: TRBJ2-3; CDR3 length: 13; V gene: TRBV29-1; CDR3 protein: CSVGTGSKDTQYF
J gene: TRBJ1-1; CDR3 length: 14; V gene: TRBV7-9; CDR3 protein: CASSRWDGNTEAFF
J gene: TRBJ1-1; CDR3 length: 22; V gene: TRBV7-6; CDR3 protein: CASSPSSTLGTARDLSNTEAFF
J gene: TRBJ1-2; CDR3 length: 14; V gene: TRBV5-4; CDR3 protein: CASSLKGALYGYTF
J gene: TRBJ1-2; CDR3 length: 16; V gene: TRBV25-1; CDR3 protein: CASSELLRDRVDGYTF
J gene: TRBJ1-5; CDR3 length: 16; V gene: TRBV7-9; CDR3 protein: CASSLWVGEANQPQHF
J gene: TRBJ1-1; CDR3 length: 11; V gene: TRBV19; CDR3 protein: CASSSNTEAFF
J gene: TRBJ1-2; CDR3 length: 12; V gene: TRBV7-2; CDR3 protein: CASSYTGGGYTF
J gene: TRBJ2-1; CDR3 length: 15; V gene: TRBV27; CDR3 protein: CASSFWTSGNNEQFF
J gene: TRBJ2-2; CDR3 length: 18; V gene: TRBV4-1; CDR3 protein: CASSQPGLAGMNTGELFF
J gene: TRBJ2-7; CDR3 length: 14; V gene: TRBV28; CDR3 protein: CASRLDRGSYEQYF
J gene: TRBJ2-5; CDR3 length: 13; V gene: TRBV29-1; CDR3 protein: CSVELASGETQYF
J gene: TRBJ2-5; CDR3 length: 12; V gene: TRBV5-1; CDR3 protein: CASSLAQETQYF
J gene: TRBJ2-1; CDR3 length: 13; V gene: TRBV5-4; CDR3 protein: CASRDGPVNEQFF
J gene: TRBJ2-1; CDR3 length: 17; V gene: TRBV9; CDR3 protein: CASSVALADYSYNEQFF
J gene: TRBJ1-4; CDR3 length: 14; V gene: TRBV28; CDR3 protein: CASSSALGAEKLFF
J gene: TRBJ1-1; CDR3 length: 15; V gene: TRBV2; CDR3 protein: CASRAPETGDTEAFF
J gene: TRBJ2-7; CDR3 length: 14; V gene: TRBV6-5; CDR3 protein: CASSPRRDSYEQYF
J gene: TRBJ2-3; CDR3 length: 15; V gene: TRBV19; CDR3 protein: CASSGWDLGTDTQYF
J gene: TRBJ1-1; CDR3 length: 14; V gene: TRBV6-4; CDR3 protein: CASSPSQGNTEAFF
J gene: TRBJ1-3; CDR3 length: 14; V gene: TRBV5-1; CDR3 protein: CASGTGYSGNTIYF